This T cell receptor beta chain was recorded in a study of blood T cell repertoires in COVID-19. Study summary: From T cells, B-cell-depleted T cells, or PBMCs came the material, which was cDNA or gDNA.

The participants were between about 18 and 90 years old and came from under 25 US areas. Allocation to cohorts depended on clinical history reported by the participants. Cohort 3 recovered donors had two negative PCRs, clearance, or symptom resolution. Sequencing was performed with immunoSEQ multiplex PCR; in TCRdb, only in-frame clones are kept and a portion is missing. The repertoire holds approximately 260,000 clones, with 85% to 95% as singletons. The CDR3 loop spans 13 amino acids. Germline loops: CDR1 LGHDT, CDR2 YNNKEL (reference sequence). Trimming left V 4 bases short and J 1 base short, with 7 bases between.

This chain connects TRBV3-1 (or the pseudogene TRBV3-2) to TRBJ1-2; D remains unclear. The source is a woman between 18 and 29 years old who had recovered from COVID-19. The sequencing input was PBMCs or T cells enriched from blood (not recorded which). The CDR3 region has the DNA TGTGCCAGCAGCCTAGACAATAACTATGGCTACACCTTC. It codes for CASSLDNNYGYTF.